The source of this TCR beta chain is a study of Graves' ophthalmopathy and Graves' hyperthyroidism. Notes on the study in general: Most expanded thyroid clonotypes above 0.001 frequency also appeared in blood.

Details on this clonotype: Its antigen is not known.

Ophthalmopathy-affected donors exhibited moderate-to-severe activity, CAS ≥3, NOSPECS ≥4, and duration under 3 months. The authors amplified TCR beta CDR3 regions, and they did so from RNA transcripts for repertoire sequencing. RT-PCR was first run with HTBI primers, then multiplex PCR in a second round. MiXCR was run by TCRdb on the multiplex PCR reads, yielding one entry per CDR3 protein. The table lists 500,000 to 800,000 distinct CDR3 sequences, about two fifths of them singletons. The specimen sequenced was peripheral blood. This TCR was sampled from an adult man with Graves' ophthalmopathy.

CDR3 DNA sequence: TGTGCCAGCAGCTTGTGGACAGGGGTTGACCAGTACTTC. This gives the protein CASSLWTGVDQYF. The V call is TRBV7-2, the J call TRBJ2-5; 9 bases map to TRBD1. Germline V gene data show CDR1 as SGHTA and CDR2 as FQGNSA. The length of the CDR3 is 13 residues. Unmatched junction bases numbered 6, after V lost 3 bases and J lost 10 bases.